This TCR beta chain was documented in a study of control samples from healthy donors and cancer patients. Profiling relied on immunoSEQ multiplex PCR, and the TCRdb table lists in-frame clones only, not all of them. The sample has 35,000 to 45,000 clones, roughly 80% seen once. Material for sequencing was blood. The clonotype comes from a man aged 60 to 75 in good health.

CDR3 in DNA: TGTGCCAGCAGCTTAGCTTTTACCGTCAAGGGCTACAATGAGCAGTTCTTC. Translated, it gives CASSLAFTVKGYNEQFF. The chain combines TRBV7-2 with TRBJ2-1; D uncertain. This CDR3 comprises 17 residues. Trimming took off 0 bases at V and 3 bases at J, with 15 bases between the two ends. Germline V CDR1 and CDR2: SGHTA, FQGNSA.